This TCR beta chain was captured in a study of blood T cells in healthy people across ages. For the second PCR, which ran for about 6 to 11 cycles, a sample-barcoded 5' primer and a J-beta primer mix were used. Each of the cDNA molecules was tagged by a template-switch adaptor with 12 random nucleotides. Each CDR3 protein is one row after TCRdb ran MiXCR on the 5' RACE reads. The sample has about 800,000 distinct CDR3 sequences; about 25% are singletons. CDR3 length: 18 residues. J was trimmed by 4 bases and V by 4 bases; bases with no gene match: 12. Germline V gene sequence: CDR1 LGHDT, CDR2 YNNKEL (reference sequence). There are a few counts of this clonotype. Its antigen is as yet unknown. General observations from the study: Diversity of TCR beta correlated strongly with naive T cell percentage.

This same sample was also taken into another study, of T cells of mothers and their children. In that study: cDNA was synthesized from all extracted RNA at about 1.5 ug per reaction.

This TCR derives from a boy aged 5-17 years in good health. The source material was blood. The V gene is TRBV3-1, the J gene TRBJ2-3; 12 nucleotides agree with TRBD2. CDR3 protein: CASSPDPGLAGLADTQYF. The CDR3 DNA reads TGTGCCAGCAGCCCAGACCCGGGACTAGCGGGTCTCGCAGATACGCAGTATTTT.